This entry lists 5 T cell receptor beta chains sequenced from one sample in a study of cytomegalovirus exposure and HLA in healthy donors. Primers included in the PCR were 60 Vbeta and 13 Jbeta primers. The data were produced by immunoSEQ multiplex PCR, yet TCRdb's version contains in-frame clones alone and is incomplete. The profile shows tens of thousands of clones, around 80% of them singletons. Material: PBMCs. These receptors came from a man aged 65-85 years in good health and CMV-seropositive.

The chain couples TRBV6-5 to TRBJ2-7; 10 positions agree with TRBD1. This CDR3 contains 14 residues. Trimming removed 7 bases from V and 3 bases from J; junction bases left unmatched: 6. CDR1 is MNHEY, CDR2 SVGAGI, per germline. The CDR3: CASTPGQGIYEQYF. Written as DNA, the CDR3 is TGTGCCAGCACCCCGGGACAGGGGATCTACGAGCAGTACTTC.

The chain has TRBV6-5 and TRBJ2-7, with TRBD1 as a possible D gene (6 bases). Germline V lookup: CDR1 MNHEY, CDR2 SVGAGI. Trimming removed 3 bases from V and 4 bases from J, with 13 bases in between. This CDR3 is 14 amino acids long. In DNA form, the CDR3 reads TGTGCCAGCAGTTATCAGGGGCCGGAGTACGAGCAGTACTTC. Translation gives CASSYQGPEYEQYF.

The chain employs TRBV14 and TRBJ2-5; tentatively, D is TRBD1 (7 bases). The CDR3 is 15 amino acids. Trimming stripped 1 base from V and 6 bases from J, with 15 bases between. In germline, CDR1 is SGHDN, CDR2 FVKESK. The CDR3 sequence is CASSQAGAGQQTQYF. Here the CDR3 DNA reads TGTGCCAGCAGCCAAGCGGGGGCGGGACAGCAGACCCAGTACTTC.

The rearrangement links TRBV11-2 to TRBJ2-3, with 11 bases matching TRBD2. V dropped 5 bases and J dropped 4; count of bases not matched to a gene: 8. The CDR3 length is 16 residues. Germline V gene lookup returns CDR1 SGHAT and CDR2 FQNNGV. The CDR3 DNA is TGTGCCAGCAGCCCCCAACTAGCGGGAGTCGCAGATACGCAGTATTTT. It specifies CASSPQLAGVADTQYF. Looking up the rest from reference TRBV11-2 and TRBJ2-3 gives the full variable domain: EAGVAQSPRYKIIEKRQSVAFWCNPISGHATLYWYQQILGQGPKLLIQFQNNGVVDDSQLPKDRFSAERLKGVDSTLKIQPAKLEDSAVYLCASSPQLAGVADTQYFGPGTRLTVL.

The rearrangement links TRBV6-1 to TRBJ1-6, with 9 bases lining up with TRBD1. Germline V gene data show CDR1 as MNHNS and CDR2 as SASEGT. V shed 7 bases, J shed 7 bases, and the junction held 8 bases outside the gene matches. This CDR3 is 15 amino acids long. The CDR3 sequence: CASTESGTGNSPLHF. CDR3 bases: TGTGCCAGCACCGAGTCTGGGACAGGGAATTCACCCCTCCACTTT.